These 28 T cell receptor beta chains came from one sample sequenced in a study of blood T cell repertoires in COVID-19. Profiling relied on immunoSEQ multiplex PCR, and the TCRdb table lists in-frame clones only, not all of them. The sample records about 260,000 clones, approximately 87% being singletons. The sequenced sample consisted of peripheral blood. Every receptor here comes from a woman aged 45-65 years with acute or convalescent COVID-19.

The CDR3 nucleotides are TGTGCTAGTGGTTTGGTAAGCTGGGACAGGCCAACGGACACTGAAGCTTTCTTT. It translates to CASGLVSWDRPTDTEAFF. The V call is TRBV12-5, the J call TRBJ1-1; 8 bases map to TRBD1. In germline, CDR1 is LGHNT, CDR2 FRNRAP. The CDR3 runs to 18 residues. The V segment lost 0 bases and the J segment 3 bases; nucleotides outside the gene matches: 12.

V is TRBV24-1 and J is TRBJ1-1, with 10 bases aligning to TRBD1. The CDR3 extends over 15 amino acids. After removal of 3 bases from V and 4 bases from J, the junction contained 4 bases not matched to a gene. Germline V gene sequence: CDR1 KGHDR, CDR2 SFDVKD. This CDR3 is CATSDTRQGATEAFF. The CDR3, as DNA: TGTGCCACCAGTGATACCCGACAGGGGGCCACTGAAGCTTTCTTT.

This sequence joins TRBV5-4 and TRBJ1-2; possible D gene TRBD1, 6 bases. The germline gives CDR1 SGHNT, CDR2 YYREEE (reference sequence). The V end lost 3 bases, the J end lost 4 bases, and 16 bases lay between the germline ends. The CDR3 consists of 15 residues. CDR3: CASSSGQQRGYGYTF. CDR3 DNA: TGTGCCAGCAGCTCAGGACAGCAGAGGGGCTATGGCTACACCTTC.

V is TRBV3-1 (or the pseudogene TRBV3-2) and J is TRBJ1-2; TRBD1 might be the D (5 bases). CDR3 length: 14 amino acids. Germline V gives CDR1 LGHDT, CDR2 YNNKEL (reference sequence). Trimming took off 7 bases at V and 2 bases at J, with 14 bases between the two ends. Here the CDR3 reads CASTRTPLNYGYTF. CDR3 nucleotide sequence: TGTGCCAGCACTCGGACACCATTAAACTATGGCTACACCTTC.

This chain links TRBV5-1 with TRBJ2-7, with D possibly TRBD2 on 5 matching bases. This CDR3 has 16 amino acids. The ends were cut back, 4 bases at V and 5 bases at J, with 22 bases in the middle. From germline, CDR1 is SGHRS and CDR2 YFSETQ. DNA for the CDR3: TGCGCCAGCAGCCGGAATGGTGTCGGGGAGATTAACGAGCAGTACTTC. This codes for CASSRNGVGEINEQYF.

The chain couples TRBV24-1 to TRBJ1-5; D not resolved. CDR3 size: 13 residues. Trimming removed 4 bases from V and 2 bases from J, with 5 bases in between. Germline CDR1 KGHDR, CDR2 SFDVKD. CDR3 in DNA: TGTGCCACCAGTGACCGGGGCAATCAGCCCCAGCATTTT. Translated: CATSDRGNQPQHF.

The rearrangement joins TRBV28 to TRBJ1-4, with D possibly TRBD1 on 6 matching bases. Germline lookup yields CDR1 MDHEN and CDR2 SYDVKM. The CDR3 is 17 amino acids. V gave up 0 bases and J gave up 0 bases, with 11 bases separating them. This CDR3 is CASSLWTGEATNEKLFF. The CDR3 nucleotides read TGTGCCAGCAGTTTATGGACAGGAGAAGCAACTAATGAAAAACTGTTTTTT.

In DNA, the CDR3 is TGTGCCAGCTCACCGGGACAGGGCCTGATCCTGTATGGCTACACCTTC. The encoded protein is CASSPGQGLILYGYTF. The chain employs TRBV18 and TRBJ1-2; 9 nucleotides line up with TRBD1. Per the germline V gene, CDR1 is KGHSH and CDR2 is LQKENI. J lost 5 bases, V lost 3 bases, and 10 bases had no gene match. CDR3 length: 16 amino acids.

This chain joins TRBV6-6 and TRBJ1-2; 8 positions match TRBD1. The CDR3 totals 14 residues. Germline CDR1 MNHNY, CDR2 SVGAGI (reference sequence). Trimming cost V 2 bases and J 7 bases; bases outside gene matches: 6. The CDR3 DNA follows: TGTGCCAGCAGTTACCAAGGACAGGGAATTGGCTACACCTTC. It translates to CASSYQGQGIGYTF.

The chain joins TRBV5-1 to TRBJ2-1, with 8 bases lining up with TRBD1. Trimming cost V 4 bases and J 5 bases; bases outside gene matches: 11. The V gene's germline CDR1 is SGHRS and CDR2 YFSETQ. The CDR3 has 16 amino acids. CDR3 in DNA: TGCGCCAGCAGCAGCGTCCGGGACAGGACCGACAATGAGCAGTTCTTC. Protein product: CASSSVRDRTDNEQFF.

This clone was counted once. Other DNA sequences in this specimen translate into the identical CDR3. The V call is TRBV28, the J call TRBJ2-5; 8 bases are a match to TRBD2. Germline V gene data show CDR1 as MDHEN and CDR2 as SYDVKM. J was trimmed by 2 bases and V by 2 bases; bases with no gene match: 1. CDR3 length: 14 residues. The CDR3 sequence is CASSLAGGQETQYF. The CDR3 region has the DNA TGTGCCAGCAGTTTAGCGGGAGGTCAAGAGACCCAGTACTTC.

The rearrangement uses TRBV24-1 and TRBJ2-1; 12 bases map to TRBD2. The CDR3 extends over 18 amino acids. V lost 4 bases, J lost 4 bases, and 10 bases stayed unmatched. The germline gives CDR1 KGHDR, CDR2 SFDVKD. CDR3 in DNA: TGTGCCACCAGTGAGCAGGGGGCTAGCGGGAGGGATTACAATGAGCAGTTCTTC. This encodes CATSEQGASGRDYNEQFF.

The chain couples TRBV5-1 to TRBJ1-2; D is unclear. Germline CDR1 and CDR2: SGHRS and YFSETQ. The ends were cut back, 2 bases at V and 8 bases at J, with 13 bases in the middle. The CDR3 runs 13 residues. The CDR3 region is CASSFGLTQGYTF. CDR3 DNA sequence: TGCGCCAGCAGCTTCGGGTTAACTCAGGGCTACACCTTC.

V gene TRBV11-2 combines with J gene TRBJ2-1; TRBD1 agrees at 7 bases. J gave up 0 bases and V 6 bases, and 2 bases lay outside the gene matches. Germline CDR1 reads SGHAT; CDR2 reads FQNNGV. The CDR3 extends over 14 amino acids. CDR3 nucleotide sequence: TGTGCCAGCAGAACAGGGGTCTCCTACAATGAGCAGTTCTTC. It encodes CASRTGVSYNEQFF.

The chain combines TRBV6-6 with TRBJ1-5; 7 nucleotides agree with TRBD1. Germline loops: CDR1 MNHNY, CDR2 SVGAGI (reference sequence). The CDR3 totals 14 residues. V lost 6 bases and J lost 0; bases outside the gene matches: 2. The CDR3: CASRPGGSNQPQHF. As DNA, the CDR3 is TGTGCCAGCAGACCAGGGGGTAGCAATCAGCCCCAGCATTTT.

The rearrangement uses TRBV28 and TRBJ1-4; weak D call: TRBD1 (6 bases). Trimming removed 5 bases at V and 7 bases at J, with 20 bases between. The CDR3 spans 16 residues. CDR1 is MDHEN, CDR2 SYDVKM, per germline. The CDR3 loop reads CASSLSPGGGSEKLFF. The CDR3 DNA is TGTGCCAGCAGTCTGTCCCCGGGAGGGGGGAGTGAAAAACTGTTTTTT.

The chain combines TRBV6-6 with TRBJ2-1, with D possibly being TRBD2 (5 bases). V was pared by 0 bases and J by 0 bases, with 9 bases between. CDR1 MNHNY and CDR2 SVGAGI come from the germline V gene (reference sequence). The CDR3 extends over 16 amino acids. CDR3 sequence reads: CASSYSAVSSYNEQFF. The CDR3 region has the DNA TGTGCCAGCAGTTACTCAGCGGTGAGCTCCTACAATGAGCAGTTCTTC.

The CDR3 spells CASQEGTSGPYNEQFF. The CDR3 coding sequence is TGTGCCAGCCAGGAAGGGACTAGCGGGCCCTACAATGAGCAGTTCTTC. V usage is TRBV5-4 and J usage is TRBJ2-1; TRBD2 matches at 12 bases. The CDR3 has 16 residues. V lost 7 bases, J lost 2 bases, and 7 bases stayed unmatched. The V gene's germline CDR1 is SGHNT and CDR2 YYREEE (reference sequence). Based on the CDR3 plus reference TRBV5-4 and TRBJ2-1, the full variable domain is ETGVTQSPTHLIKTRGQQVTLRCSSQSGHNTVSWYQQALGQGPQFIFQYYREEENGRGNFPPRFSGLQFPNYSSELNVNALELDDSALYLCASQEGTSGPYNEQFFGPGTRLTVL.

The chain couples TRBV28 to TRBJ1-1, with D uncertain. V lost 6 bases and J 4 bases, leaving 12 bases between the germline ends. The CDR3 is made up of 13 amino acids. CDR1 and CDR2 from the germline V gene are MDHEN and SYDVKM. The CDR3 reads CASRGGGITEAFF. In DNA form, the CDR3 reads TGTGCCAGCAGGGGCGGCGGGATCACTGAAGCTTTCTTT.

The rearrangement joins TRBV11-3 to TRBJ2-7, with 13 bases aligning to TRBD2. The CDR3 sequence is 16 residues long. From germline, CDR1 is SGHNT and CDR2 YENEEA. V lost 5 bases and J lost 3; bases outside the gene matches: 7. This chain's CDR3 is CASSRTSGSSSYEQYF. The CDR3 DNA is TGTGCCAGCAGCCGGACTAGCGGGAGTAGTAGCTACGAGCAGTACTTC. Supplemented by reference TRBV11-3 and TRBJ2-7, the full variable domain reads EAGVVQSPRYKIIEKKQPVAFWCNPISGHNTLYWYLQNLGQGPELLIRYENEEAVDDSQLPKDRFSAERLKGVDSTLKIQPAELGDSAVYLCASSRTSGSSSYEQYFGPGTRLTVT.

V gene TRBV13 combines with J gene TRBJ2-2; 7 bases align to TRBD1. CDR1 and CDR2 from the germline V gene are PRHDT and FYEKMQ (reference sequence). V was clipped by 1 base and J by 1 base; unmatched bases: 3. The CDR3 loop spans 16 amino acids. In nucleotides, the CDR3 is TGTGCCAGCAGCTTAGCGGCAGGGGGGAACACCGGGGAGCTGTTTTTT. This translates into CASSLAAGGNTGELFF.

This clone was counted a single time. The V call is TRBV3-1 (or the pseudogene TRBV3-2), the J call TRBJ2-3, with TRBD1 as a possible D gene (6 bases). CDR3 length equals 16 residues. Trimming removed 4 bases at V and 6 bases at J, with 20 bases between. Germline CDR1 is LGHDT and CDR2 is YNNKEL (reference sequence). The DNA for the CDR3 is TGTGCCAGCAGCCCCCGCCGTTACAGGGAGAAGGATACGCAGTATTTT. Translated, it gives CASSPRRYREKDTQYF.

V gene TRBV30 combines with J gene TRBJ2-3; no definite D call. Trimming pared 3 bases from V and 10 bases from J, leaving 17 bases between. Germline V gene data show CDR1 as GTSNPN and CDR2 as SVGIG (reference sequence). The CDR3 runs to 13 residues. CDR3 protein: CAWSVRVLSPQYF. DNA of the CDR3: TGTGCCTGGAGCGTCCGGGTCTTGTCCCCGCAGTATTTT.

The count of this clone is one. V and J are TRBV27 and TRBJ1-6; the match to TRBD1 covers 7 bases. Unmatched junction bases numbered 8, after V lost 3 bases and J lost 0 bases. The CDR3 contains 18 residues. Germline V gives CDR1 MNHEY, CDR2 SMNVEV (reference sequence). The CDR3 region is CASSFRTGLSSYNSPLHF. The DNA of the CDR3 is TGTGCCAGCAGTTTTCGGACAGGTCTGAGCTCCTATAATTCACCCCTCCACTTT.

This chain uses TRBV21-1 with TRBJ1-5. TRBV21-1 is a documented pseudogene. The CDR3 loop spans 16 amino acids. The CDR3, as DNA: TGTGCCAGCAGCAAACTGGCGGTGGTGGTGGTTCAGCCCCAGCATTTT. As protein: CASSKLAVVVVQPQHF.

The CDR3: CASSTGLATEQYF. CDR3 DNA sequence: TGTGCCAGCAGCACCGGACTAGCGACCGAGCAGTACTTC. The rearrangement uses TRBV7-9 and TRBJ2-7, with 9 bases fitting TRBD2. The CDR3 spans 13 residues. Germline V gene sequence: CDR1 SEHNR, CDR2 FQNEAQ (reference sequence). The ends lost 5 bases at V and 6 bases at J; junction bases unmatched: 5.

This chain connects TRBV5-4 to TRBJ2-1; 9 bases fit TRBD1. The CDR3 has 16 residues. The J segment lost 4 bases and the V segment lost 4 bases, leaving 9 bases of the junction unmatched. Germline V gives CDR1 SGHNT, CDR2 YYREEE (reference sequence). Here the CDR3 DNA reads TGTGCCAGCAGCCCAAAGACAGGGGGGCTTTACAATGAGCAGTTCTTC. The encoded protein is CASSPKTGGLYNEQFF.

V usage is TRBV5-1 and J usage is TRBJ2-5; 13 positions agree with TRBD2. Per the germline V gene, CDR1 is SGHRS and CDR2 is YFSETQ. This CDR3 comprises 16 residues. Germline trimming cut 3 bases from V and 3 bases from J; bases unmatched to any gene: 5. Here the CDR3 reads CASSYGLAGVEETQYF. CDR3 DNA: TGCGCCAGCAGCTATGGACTAGCGGGAGTAGAAGAGACCCAGTACTTC. The full variable domain, its missing parts supplied by reference TRBV5-1 and TRBJ2-5, is KAGVTQTPRYLIKTRGQQVTLSCSPISGHRSVSWYQQTPGQGLQFLFEYFSETQRNKGNFPGRFSGRQFSNSRSEMNVSTLELGDSALYLCASSYGLAGVEETQYFGPGTRLLVL.